The 27 T cell receptor beta chains below come from one sample, sequenced in a study of post-analysis software for immune sequencing data. Study results and limitations: Controls showed lower frequencies than patients for roughly five TRBV segments, and TRBV5-6, TRBV5-1 and TRBV20-1 were among these.

Their specific antigens are unknown. cDNA libraries of TCR beta carried unique molecular identifiers. TCRdb used MiXCR to reprocess the PCR reads, holding one entry per CDR3 protein. Of about 760,000 distinct CDR3 sequences listed, 30% are singletons. The specimen sequenced was blood. These receptors were obtained from a girl aged 10 to 17 with multiple sclerosis.

This chain connects TRBV10-2 to TRBJ1-1, with 7 bases fitting TRBD1. CDR3 length: 12 residues. The germline V gene has CDR1 WSHSY and CDR2 SAAADI. V dropped 4 bases and J dropped 7; count of bases not matched to a gene: 3. CDR3 coding DNA: TGCGCCAGCAGTGCCGGGACAGATGAAGCTTTCTTT. This gives the protein CASSAGTDEAFF.

The J gene is TRBJ2-7, the V gene TRBV5-1; the D gene is possibly TRBD1 (6 bases). This CDR3 has 15 residues. The V gene's germline CDR1 is SGHRS and CDR2 YFSETQ. Trimming took 2 bases from V and 3 from J, leaving 15 bases between them. The CDR3 DNA reads TGCGCCAGCAGCTTAACGGGACAACCAGTCTACGAGCAGTACTTC. Residues: CASSLTGQPVYEQYF.

This sequence joins TRBV4-1 and TRBJ2-1, with a possible D match to TRBD1 (6 bases). CDR3 size: 15 residues. Germline CDR1 MGHRA, CDR2 YSYEKL. V dropped 3 bases and J dropped 1 base, with 10 bases sitting between them. The CDR3 sequence: CASSQPQGSYNEQFF. The CDR3 DNA follows: TGCGCCAGCAGCCAGCCACAGGGATCCTACAATGAGCAGTTCTTC.

V and J are TRBV6-5 and TRBJ2-5; TRBD2 is a possible D gene (6 bases). The J call could be wrong; TRBJ2-7 is a better fit for the DNA end. The CDR3 has 16 residues. Germline V gene data show CDR1 as MNHEY and CDR2 as SVGAGI. The CDR3 coding sequence is TGTGCCAGCAGTTACTCAAGGTTGGAGGGCTTCGACGAGCAGTACTTC. Amino acids: CASSYSRLEGFDEQYF.

This clonotype came up many times. The rearrangement links TRBV7-9 to TRBJ2-7, with 7 bases aligning to TRBD2. The CDR3 runs 15 residues. Losses at the gene ends were 7 bases for V and 0 bases for J; bases not matched to a gene: 9. Germline CDR1 reads SEHNR; CDR2 reads FQNEAQ (reference sequence). The CDR3 loop reads CASKLLANPSYEQYF. As DNA, the CDR3 is TGTGCCAGCAAACTACTAGCGAACCCCTCCTACGAGCAGTACTTC.

The chain combines TRBV6-1 with TRBJ2-5, with 8 nucleotides matching TRBD2. Trimming cost V 8 bases and J 11 bases; bases outside gene matches: 25. This CDR3 region has 17 residues. CDR1 and CDR2 from the germline V gene are MNHNS and SASEGT. CDR3 DNA sequence: TGTGCCAGCCTACTAAGGCTGGGTAGCGGGGTCACCGGGGAGCAGTACTTC. It specifies CASLLRLGSGVTGEQYF.

The CDR3 nucleotides read TGCAGTGCTAGTCAGAGTAGCTCTGGGGCCAACGTCCTGACTTTC. It encodes CSASQSSSGANVLTF. The chain has TRBV20-1 and TRBJ2-6, with D unresolved. Germline loops: CDR1 DFQATT, CDR2 SNEGSKA (reference sequence). This CDR3 spans 15 amino acids. V lost 3 bases and J 0 bases, leaving 9 bases between the germline ends.

This chain uses TRBV4-3 with TRBJ2-1, with D hard to call. Trimming left V 0 bases short and J 5 bases short, with 11 bases between. CDR1 and CDR2 from the germline V gene are LGHNA and YSLEER. This CDR3 has 15 residues. CDR3 residues: CASSQDPLANNEQFF. The CDR3 nucleotides read TGCGCCAGCAGCCAAGATCCCCTGGCTAACAATGAGCAGTTCTTC.

This clonotype was seen a handful of times. V usage is TRBV28 and J usage is TRBJ2-5; a possible D gene is TRBD2 (5 bases). The germline gives CDR1 MDHEN, CDR2 SYDVKM. Trimming took off 4 bases at V and 0 bases at J, with 15 bases between the two ends. This CDR3 has 16 residues. The CDR3 DNA reads as TGTGCCAGCAGTTCCCTGGCGGGTTCGTACCAAGAGACCCAGTACTTC. Translating gives CASSSLAGSYQETQYF.

The rearrangement joins TRBV27 to TRBJ2-5; D could derive from TRBD1 or TRBD2 (6 bases each). Trimming stripped 3 bases from V and 3 bases from J, with 20 bases between. The CDR3 is 17 amino acids. CDR1 MNHEY and CDR2 SMNVEV come from the germline V gene (reference sequence). In DNA form, the CDR3 reads TGTGCCAGCAGTTTTGACGCCGGGAGTAGGGGGAAAGAGACCCAGTACTTC. Amino acid sequence: CASSFDAGSRGKETQYF.

This clonotype was counted between two and nine times. The rearrangement links TRBV6-1 to TRBJ2-7; tentatively, D is TRBD1 (6 bases). V was trimmed by 1 base and J by 5 bases, leaving 15 bases between them. Germline values: CDR1 MNHNS, CDR2 SASEGT. This CDR3 spans 15 amino acids. The CDR3 spells CASSEEGGRFHEQYF. The CDR3 region has the DNA TGTGCCAGCAGTGAAGAAGGGGGACGCTTTCACGAGCAGTACTTC.

CDR3 region: CASNDGGSNTGELFF. The CDR3 bases are TGTGCCAGCAATGATGGGGGATCGAACACCGGGGAGCTGTTTTTT. V is TRBV6-2 or TRBV6-3 and J is TRBJ2-2, with D possibly being TRBD1 or TRBD2 (5 bases each). V lost 7 bases to trimming and J lost 0 bases, with 12 bases between them. The germline V gene has CDR1 MNHEY and CDR2 SVGEGT. This CDR3 spans 15 amino acids.

The V gene is TRBV7-2, the J gene TRBJ2-3; TRBD2 matches at 15 bases. The CDR3 contains 19 residues. The junction had 9 bases not matched to a gene; V was cut back by 0 bases and J by 5 bases. The germline V gene encodes CDR1 SGHTA and CDR2 FQGNSA. As DNA, the CDR3 is TGTGCCAGCAGCTTAGCGGGACTAGCGGGAGGCCTGGATCTAGATACGCAGTATTTT. It translates to CASSLAGLAGGLDLDTQYF.

The chain uses TRBV2 and TRBJ2-5, with D hard to call. CDR3 size: 11 residues. Germline CDR1 reads SNHLY; CDR2 reads FYNNEI. The ends were cut back, 2 bases at V and 5 bases at J, with 3 bases in the middle. The chain's CDR3 is CASSEYETQYF. The CDR3 bases are TGTGCCAGCAGTGAATATGAGACCCAGTACTTC.

CDR3 sequence: CSAASLAVLYNEQFF. DNA of the CDR3: TGCAGTGCTGCCTCTCTAGCGGTCCTTTACAATGAGCAGTTCTTC. This chain uses TRBV20-1 with TRBJ2-1; TRBD2 matches at 7 bases. With V trimmed by 5 bases and J by 4 bases, 11 bases remained unmatched. The CDR3 runs to 15 residues. In germline, CDR1 is DFQATT, CDR2 SNEGSKA (reference sequence).

This clonotype was seen more than once but under ten times. The rearrangement uses TRBV5-5 and TRBJ2-3; the D gene is possibly TRBD2 (6 bases). CDR1 is SGHKS and CDR2 is YYEKEE in the germline V gene (reference sequence). The ends were cut back, 4 bases at V and 5 bases at J, with 14 bases in the middle. The CDR3 is 14 amino acids. The CDR3 loop is CASSLEGLRDTQYF. The CDR3 coding sequence is TGTGCCAGCAGCCTGGAGGGCCTGAGAGATACGCAGTATTTT.

This clonotype was recorded a few times. The chain recombines TRBV11-2 with TRBJ2-5, with TRBD2 matching 7 bases. V trimming: 6 bases; J trimming: 2 bases; junction bases outside the gene matches: 6. The V gene's germline CDR1 is SGHAT and CDR2 FQNNGV. The CDR3 contains 14 residues. This CDR3 reads CASSLPGGQETQYF. The CDR3 DNA reads TGTGCCAGCAGTCTACCGGGAGGACAAGAGACCCAGTACTTC. Full variable domain (remainder filled in from reference TRBV11-2 and TRBJ2-5): EAGVAQSPRYKIIEKRQSVAFWCNPISGHATLYWYQQILGQGPKLLIQFQNNGVVDDSQLPKDRFSAERLKGVDSTLKIQPAKLEDSAVYLCASSLPGGQETQYFGPGTRLLVL.

This clonotype came up a few times. V is TRBV20-1 and J is TRBJ2-6; 8 bases align to TRBD1. The germline CDR1 and CDR2 sequences are DFQATT and SNEGSKA (reference sequence). This CDR3 has 15 amino acids. V lost 6 bases to trimming and J lost 4 bases; unmatched junction nucleotides: 8. The CDR3 loop is CSARQGADGANVLTF. CDR3 in DNA: TGCAGTGCAAGGCAGGGGGCAGACGGGGCCAACGTCCTGACTTTC.

The genes are TRBV20-1 and TRBJ2-3; 9 nucleotides line up with TRBD1. The CDR3 runs to 17 residues. The trim removed 1 base at V and 2 bases at J, leaving 10 bases unmatched. The germline V gene has CDR1 DFQATT and CDR2 SNEGSKA (reference sequence). The CDR3 coding sequence is TGCAGTGCTAGAGCTCTGAGCGGACAGGGGAACACAGATACGCAGTATTTT. Amino acids: CSARALSGQGNTDTQYF.

This clonotype occurred many times. The rearrangement joins TRBV28 to TRBJ2-7; D remains ambiguous. CDR3 length: 12 residues. Per the germline V gene, CDR1 is MDHEN and CDR2 is SYDVKM. V was clipped by 5 bases and J by 11 bases, with 16 bases between them. CDR3 sequence (DNA): TGTGCCAGCAGTGTTCGTCTGGTTGGGGAGTACTTC. It yields the protein CASSVRLVGEYF.

This clonotype was detected only a few times. The genes are TRBV28 and TRBJ1-2; 12 bases align to TRBD1. After removal of 11 bases from V and 7 bases from J, the junction contained 8 bases not matched to a gene. In germline, CDR1 is MDHEN, CDR2 SYDVKM. The CDR3 sequence is 13 residues long. The CDR3: CAHPGQGAGGYTF. CDR3 sequence (DNA): TGTGCCCATCCGGGACAGGGGGCGGGTGGCTACACCTTC.

This clonotype turned up a few times. The J gene is TRBJ2-1, the V gene TRBV6-2 or TRBV6-3; D possibly corresponds to TRBD1 (6 bases). Trimming took off 3 bases at V and 3 bases at J, with 12 bases between the two ends. Germline CDR1 is MNHEY and CDR2 is SVGEGT. The CDR3 totals 15 residues. The CDR3 loop is CASSYRDNYYNEQFF. CDR3 coding DNA: TGTGCCAGCAGTTATCGGGACAACTACTACAATGAGCAGTTCTTC.

This clonotype was seen a few times. V usage is TRBV29-1 and J usage is TRBJ2-7; D might be TRBD1 or TRBD2, each matching 5 bases. Germline-derived CDR1 and CDR2 are SQVTM and ANQGSEA. The V gene lost 4 bases and the J gene lost 7 bases, with 8 bases spanning the gap. This CDR3 contains 10 residues. The CDR3 protein is CSVAGREQYF. CDR3 bases: TGCAGCGTTGCGGGACGGGAGCAGTACTTC.

This clonotype came up a few times. The chain recombines TRBV6-2 or TRBV6-3 with TRBJ2-3; D is uncertain. Germline CDR1 and CDR2: MNHEY and SVGEGT. This CDR3 spans 13 amino acids. V lost 2 bases, J lost 6 bases, and 9 bases lay in between. This chain's CDR3 is CASSYLSLDTQYF. In DNA form, the CDR3 reads TGTGCCAGCAGTTACCTTTCTCTCGATACGCAGTATTTT.

V and J are TRBV20-1 and TRBJ2-1; the D gene is possibly TRBD2 (6 bases). The V end was cut by 5 bases, the J end by 8 bases, with 19 bases between. The length of the CDR3 is 14 residues. Per germline, CDR1 DFQATT and CDR2 SNEGSKA (reference sequence). CDR3 sequence reads: CSAGGTAPGDEQFF. The DNA of the CDR3 is TGCAGTGCTGGAGGGACCGCACCTGGGGATGAGCAGTTCTTC.

V and J are TRBV6-5 and TRBJ2-7; the D is unclear. Per the germline V gene, CDR1 is MNHEY and CDR2 is SVGAGI. V lost 5 bases, J lost 0 bases, and 11 bases lay in between. There are 14 residues in the CDR3. CDR3 in amino acids: CASSPRRYSYEQYF. The DNA for the CDR3 is TGTGCCAGCAGTCCCCGACGGTACTCCTACGAGCAGTACTTC.

Points on this clonotype: One junction end does not reproduce the germline sequence, and a read error may be involved. The chain carries TRBV7-9 and TRBJ1-2; no reliable D call. Germline assignment: CDR1 SEHNR and CDR2 FQNEAQ (reference sequence). The CDR3 consists of 13 residues. The CDR3, as DNA: TGCGCCAGCAGCTTGGTGCAGACCTATGGCTACACCTTC. Its translation is CASSLVQTYGYTF.